The T cell receptor beta chain described here comes from a study of T cells after yellow fever vaccination. Looking at the study overall: For low cell numbers, libraries were made with SMART-Seq v4 Ultra Low Input. Study-wide results and limits: The CD4 compartment and the CD8 compartment contained a small share of clonotypes in common. The study re-detected most primary-vaccination clones after the booster (96% CD4, 80% to 90% CD8).

This clonotype has at least ten counts. The antigen is not known. MiXCR, run by TCRdb on the 5' RACE reads, gives a single entry per CDR3 protein. Of about 240,000 distinct CDR3 sequences detected, more than 3.5% appear once; the ten largest clones hold under 20%. CDR1 and CDR2 from the germline V gene are LGHNA and YSLEER. Between the trimmed V and J ends, which lost 1 base and 2 bases, there was a span of 11 bases. This CDR3 is 15 amino acids long. This clonotype was sampled from a man between 18 and 35 years old who received the YFV17D yellow fever vaccine. The sample consisted of PBMCs, taken 15 days after the yellow fever booster vaccination. The genes are TRBV4-3 and TRBJ2-5; D gene ambiguous. The CDR3 DNA reads as TGCGCCAGCAGCCAAGGAAGTATCAGGCAAGAGACCCAGTACTTC. This sequence encodes CASSQGSIRQETQYF.